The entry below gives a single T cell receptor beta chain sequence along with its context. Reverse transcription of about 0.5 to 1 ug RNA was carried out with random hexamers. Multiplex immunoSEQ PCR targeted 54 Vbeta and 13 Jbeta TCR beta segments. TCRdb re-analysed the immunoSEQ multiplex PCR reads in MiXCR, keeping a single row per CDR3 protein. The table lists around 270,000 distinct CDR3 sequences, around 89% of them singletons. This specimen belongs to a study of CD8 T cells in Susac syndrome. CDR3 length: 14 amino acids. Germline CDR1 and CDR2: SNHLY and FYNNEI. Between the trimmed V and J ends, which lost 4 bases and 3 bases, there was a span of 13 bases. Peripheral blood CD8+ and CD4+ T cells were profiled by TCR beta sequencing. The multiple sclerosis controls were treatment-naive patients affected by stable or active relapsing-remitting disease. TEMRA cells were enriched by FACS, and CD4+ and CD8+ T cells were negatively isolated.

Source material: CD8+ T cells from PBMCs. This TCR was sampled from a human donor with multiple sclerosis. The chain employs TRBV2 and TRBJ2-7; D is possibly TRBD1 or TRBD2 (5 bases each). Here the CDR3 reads CASSVAGTGYEQYF. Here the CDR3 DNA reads TGTGCCAGCAGTGTGGCAGGGACGGGCTACGAGCAGTACTTC.